Below, 25 T cell receptor beta chains from the same sample are listed, as sequenced in a study of T-cell memory formation after mild COVID-19 (dated by TCRdb to about 2021). The library relied on 5' RACE. TCRdb shows the sequencer as Illumina NovaSeq 6000. The public reads were run again by TCRdb, first through fastp at Q25 and then through MiXCR, and only productive beta chains were kept. Every CDR3 protein is listed once, alongside the most common genes and DNA of its rows. A total of fewer than 650,000 distinct CDR3 sequences appear in this sample, approximately 15% of them only once. The top ten constitute about 8.1% of the sample. Sequenced input: PBMCs or a T cell subset sorted from them (not recorded which). The receptor set was obtained from an adult woman who had mild COVID-19 (a few samples of this study predate the infection). The sample titles of this study are shuffled in the database, so cell type and time point are left out; the donor was told from shared clones.

There are a few counts of this clonotype. The chain uses TRBV7-9 and TRBJ2-1, with D tentatively TRBD1 (6 bases). Looked up from germline, CDR1 is SEHNR and CDR2 is FQNEAQ (reference sequence). V lost 5 bases and J lost 8, with 16 bases in between. The CDR3 has 14 amino acids. CDR3 sequence reads: CASSTGGQSHEQFF. CDR3 coding DNA: TGTGCCAGCAGCACCGGAGGACAGAGTCATGAGCAGTTCTTC.

This chain connects TRBV7-8 to TRBJ2-5; D is unresolved. The germline gives CDR1 SGHVS, CDR2 FQNEAQ. There are 14 residues in the CDR3. V lost 3 bases to trimming and J lost 3 bases, with 11 bases between them. DNA of the CDR3: TGTGCCAGCAGCTTTGGGGTAGAGAAAGAGACCCAGTACTTC. This encodes CASSFGVEKETQYF.

The rearrangement uses TRBV20-1 and TRBJ1-5; 7 nucleotides agree with TRBD1. This CDR3 region has 12 residues. The V gene end was trimmed by 6 bases and the J gene end by 6 bases; junction bases not matched to a gene: 5. The germline V gene encodes CDR1 DFQATT and CDR2 SNEGSKA (reference sequence). The CDR3 reads CSAVTGTQPQHF. CDR3 nucleotides: TGCAGTGCCGTGACAGGGACTCAGCCCCAGCATTTT.

A few counts support this clonotype. V usage is TRBV24-1 and J usage is TRBJ1-1; possible D gene TRBD1, 6 bases. V lost 4 bases, J lost 7 bases, and 18 bases lay in between. This CDR3 has 15 amino acids. Germline V gene lookup returns CDR1 KGHDR and CDR2 SFDVKD. The CDR3 region is CATSDHSAGANEAFF. The CDR3, as DNA: TGTGCCACCAGTGACCACTCGGCAGGGGCAAATGAAGCTTTCTTT.

The chain recombines TRBV19 with TRBJ1-1; D not resolved. The CDR3 sequence is 12 residues long. Germline assignment: CDR1 LNHDA and CDR2 SQIVND (reference sequence). V was clipped by 2 bases and J by 7 bases, with 8 bases between them. The CDR3 here is CASSISAGEAFF. The CDR3 DNA sequence: TGTGCCAGTAGTATAAGTGCAGGTGAAGCTTTCTTT. The entire variable domain, with the rest obtained from reference TRBV19 and TRBJ1-1, is as follows: DGGITQSPKYLFRKEGQNVTLSCEQNLNHDAMYWYRQDPGQGLRLIYYSQIVNDFQKGDIAEGYSVSREKKESFPLTVTSAQKNPTAFYLCASSISAGEAFFGQGTRLTVV.

V usage is TRBV6-5 and J usage is TRBJ2-4; unclear D gene. V lost 6 bases, J lost 5 bases, and 14 bases lay in between. Germline values: CDR1 MNHEY, CDR2 SVGAGI. The CDR3 totals 14 residues. Written as DNA, the CDR3 is TGTGCCAGCAGATCAACAGTTAGGGAAAACATTCAGTACTTC. This sequence encodes CASRSTVRENIQYF.

There are a few counts of this clonotype. CDR3 residues: CASSLLVQQLAKNIQYF. CDR3 DNA sequence: TGTGCCAGCAGCTTGTTGGTGCAGCAACTAGCCAAAAACATTCAGTACTTC. V is TRBV5-6 and J is TRBJ2-4; D is unclear. Germline V gene sequence: CDR1 SGHDT, CDR2 YYEEEE. The CDR3 is 17 amino acids. The V end lost 1 base, the J end lost 0 bases, and 14 bases lay between the germline ends.

The chain has TRBV4-1 and TRBJ1-2; 12 nucleotides agree with TRBD1. From germline, CDR1 is MGHRA and CDR2 YSYEKL. Germline trimming cut 3 bases from V and 2 bases from J; bases unmatched to any gene: 7. This CDR3 has 17 amino acids. CDR3 residues: CASSQGDRGPINYGYTF. The DNA for the CDR3 is TGCGCCAGCAGCCAGGGGGACAGGGGGCCGATCAACTATGGCTACACCTTC.

This clonotype was counted once. This sequence joins TRBV2 and TRBJ1-6; no clear D gene. The germline V gene has CDR1 SNHLY and CDR2 FYNNEI. This CDR3 has 14 amino acids. Trimming shortened V by 6 bases and J by 7 bases, and 13 bases separated the two germline ends. The CDR3: CASRAEDGNSPLHF. CDR3 DNA: TGTGCCAGCAGGGCCGAAGACGGGAATTCACCCCTCCACTTT.

The chain has TRBV18 and TRBJ2-1; the match to TRBD2 covers 8 bases. V lost 11 bases, J lost 7 bases, and 13 bases stayed unmatched. This CDR3 contains 14 residues. Looked up from germline, CDR1 is KGHSH and CDR2 is LQKENI. The CDR3 DNA follows: TGTGCCGGACCTATCGGGAGGGCAAGGAATGAGCAGTTCTTC. Translated: CAGPIGRARNEQFF.

The CDR3 here is CASSSSRVGTEAFF. The DNA of the CDR3 is TGTGCCAGCAGCTCGTCCAGGGTAGGCACTGAAGCTTTCTTT. This rearrangement joins TRBV7-2 to TRBJ1-1; a possible D gene is TRBD1 (5 bases). Trimming left V 4 bases short and J 4 bases short, with 13 bases between. This CDR3 is built from 14 residues. The germline V gene has CDR1 SGHTA and CDR2 FQGNSA. The full variable domain, its missing parts supplied by reference TRBV7-2 and TRBJ1-1, is GAGVSQSPSNKVTEKGKDVELRCDPISGHTALYWYRQSLGQGLEFLIYFQGNSAPDKSGLPSDRFSAERTGGSVSTLTIQRTQQEDSAVYLCASSSSRVGTEAFFGQGTRLTVV.

The chain recombines TRBV30 with TRBJ2-3; 15 bases map to TRBD2. CDR3 size: 18 residues. The V gene end was trimmed by 3 bases and the J gene end by 1 base; junction bases not matched to a gene: 8. Germline V gives CDR1 GTSNPN, CDR2 SVGIG (reference sequence). The CDR3 DNA sequence: TGTGCCTGGAGGGTCGGACTAGCGGGAGGGCCGCGCACAGATACGCAGTATTTT. This gives the protein CAWRVGLAGGPRTDTQYF.

This clonotype was seen ten or more times. The chain links TRBV7-3 to TRBJ2-5; no firm D call. CDR1 SGHTA and CDR2 FQGTGA come from the germline V gene. This CDR3 spans 13 amino acids. V was cut by 0 bases and J by 5 bases, with 7 bases left in between. The CDR3 DNA follows: TGTGCCAGCAGCTTAACACTCGGCGAGACCCAGTACTTC. This translates into CASSLTLGETQYF.

This rearrangement joins TRBV5-1 to TRBJ1-3, with 8 bases identical to TRBD1. The V segment lost 4 bases and the J segment 8 bases; nucleotides outside the gene matches: 8. The germline V gene encodes CDR1 SGHRS and CDR2 YFSETQ. This CDR3 comprises 14 residues. The CDR3 reads CASSLGQGGDTIYF. The DNA of the CDR3 is TGCGCCAGCAGCCTCGGACAGGGTGGGGACACCATATATTTT. The full variable domain, with the rest looked up from reference TRBV5-1 and TRBJ1-3, is KAGVTQTPRYLIKTRGQQVTLSCSPISGHRSVSWYQQTPGQGLQFLFEYFSETQRNKGNFPGRFSGRQFSNSRSEMNVSTLELGDSALYLCASSLGQGGDTIYFGEGSWLTVV.

This chain connects TRBV10-3 to TRBJ1-1, with TRBD1 as a possible D gene (5 bases). The germline gives CDR1 ENHRY, CDR2 SYGVKD. The CDR3 has 13 residues. Trimming left V 7 bases short and J 4 bases short, with 13 bases between. CDR3 sequence (DNA): TGTGCCATCACGGCCCAGGGTAGCACTGAAGCTTTCTTT. Protein sequence: CAITAQGSTEAFF.

A few counts support this clonotype. The chain combines TRBV30 with TRBJ2-1, with D possibly TRBD2 on 6 matching bases. The CDR3 consists of 16 residues. V lost 5 bases and J lost 6, with 23 bases in between. Germline CDR1 is GTSNPN and CDR2 is SVGIG (reference sequence). The CDR3 bases are TGTGCCTGGTTCGGGATTAGCGGCCCGAACGGCAATGAGCAGTTCTTC. This translates into CAWFGISGPNGNEQFF.

The chain joins TRBV19 to TRBJ1-5; D uncertain. CDR1 is LNHDA and CDR2 is SQIVND in the germline V gene (reference sequence). The CDR3 totals 13 residues. V lost 1 base to trimming and J lost 9 bases, with 10 bases between them. The CDR3 is CASSIAFLGPQHF. The CDR3 coding sequence is TGTGCCAGTAGTATAGCCTTCTTGGGGCCCCAGCATTTT.

This clonotype has more than one count but fewer than ten. The V call is TRBV7-9, the J call TRBJ1-5; no firm D call. Between the trimmed V and J ends, which lost 1 base and 6 bases, there was a span of 7 bases. Germline values: CDR1 SEHNR, CDR2 FQNEAQ (reference sequence). This CDR3 region has 13 residues. For the CDR3, the DNA is TGTGCCAGCAGCTTAGAGTGGGCTCAGCCCCAGCATTTT. As protein: CASSLEWAQPQHF.

This clonotype was counted between two and nine times. The CDR3 nucleotides are TGTGCCAGCAAGTCGACTAGCGGGGGCACAGATACGCAGTATTTT. Protein product: CASKSTSGGTDTQYF. The chain carries TRBV12-3 or TRBV12-4 and TRBJ2-3, with 11 bases aligning to TRBD2. The ends lost 7 bases at V and 1 base at J; junction bases unmatched: 4. The CDR3 totals 15 residues.

In this sample, this clonotype turned up many times. The CDR3 sequence: CASSLAAAYNEQFF. CDR3 nucleotides: TGCGCCAGCAGCTTGGCGGCAGCTTACAATGAGCAGTTCTTC. The chain recombines TRBV5-1 with TRBJ2-1, with D hard to call. The CDR3 is 14 residues long. Trimming removed 0 bases from V and 4 bases from J, with 8 bases in between. Germline V lookup: CDR1 SGHRS, CDR2 YFSETQ.

The chain carries TRBV20-1 and TRBJ1-4, with a tentative D call TRBD1 (5 bases). The CDR3 spans 13 residues. V shed 3 bases and J shed 4 bases, with 9 bases lying between them. The germline V gene encodes CDR1 DFQATT and CDR2 SNEGSKA (reference sequence). The CDR3 reads CSASDSFNEKLFF. CDR3 in DNA: TGCAGTGCTAGTGACAGCTTTAATGAAAAACTGTTTTTT.

This clonotype turned up a few times. The J gene is TRBJ1-2, the V gene TRBV7-8; D might be TRBD1 (6 bases). V lost 6 bases and J 6 bases, leaving 14 bases between the germline ends. The CDR3 runs 13 residues. Germline CDR1 reads SGHVS; CDR2 reads FQNEAQ. The CDR3 nucleotides read TGTGCCAGCAGGACACAGGGTTCCGATGGCTACACCTTC. Protein: CASRTQGSDGYTF.

This clonotype has just a few counts. The V gene is TRBV24-1, the J gene TRBJ2-3; 9 nucleotides match TRBD2. From germline, CDR1 is KGHDR and CDR2 SFDVKD. Trimming cost V 10 bases and J 4 bases; bases outside gene matches: 2. This CDR3 has 12 amino acids. The CDR3 bases are TGTGCCACAGGGACTAGCTCAGATACGCAGTATTTT. It is translated as CATGTSSDTQYF.

This chain joins TRBV10-3 and TRBJ1-3; maybe TRBD1 (6 bases). Germline CDR1 and CDR2: ENHRY and SYGVKD. V shed 8 bases and J shed 2 bases, with 10 bases lying between them. The CDR3 has 13 residues. The CDR3 region has the DNA TGTGCCATCTCGAGGGGGGCTGGAAACACCATATATTTT. Protein sequence: CAISRGAGNTIYF.

In its sample, this clonotype was seen many times. This chain links TRBV27 with TRBJ2-3; 7 bases agree with TRBD2. CDR1 is MNHEY and CDR2 is SMNVEV in the germline V gene (reference sequence). After removal of 3 bases from V and 4 bases from J, the junction contained 4 bases not matched to a gene. This CDR3 comprises 14 residues. This CDR3 is CASSFAGVADTQYF. The CDR3 DNA reads as TGTGCCAGCAGTTTCGCGGGAGTGGCAGATACGCAGTATTTT.